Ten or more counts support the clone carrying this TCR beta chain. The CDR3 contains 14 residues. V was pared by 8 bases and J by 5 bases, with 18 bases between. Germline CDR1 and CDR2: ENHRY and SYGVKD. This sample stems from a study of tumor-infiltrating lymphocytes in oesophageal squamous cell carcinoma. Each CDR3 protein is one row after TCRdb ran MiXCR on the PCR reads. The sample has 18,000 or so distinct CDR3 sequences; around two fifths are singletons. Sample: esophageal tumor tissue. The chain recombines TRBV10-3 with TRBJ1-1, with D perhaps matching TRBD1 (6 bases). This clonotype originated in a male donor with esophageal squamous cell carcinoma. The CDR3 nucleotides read TGTGCCATCGGTTCAGGGGCCGGGGGTACTGAAGCTTTCTTT. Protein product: CAIGSGAGGTEAFF.